The next 25 T cell receptor beta chains were all read from a single sample in a study of technical replicates of blood from several donors. Sequencing used immunoSEQ multiplex PCR; TCRdb keeps in-frame clones, though not all of them. The sample has some 70,000 clones, roughly 92% seen once; the top ten hold roughly 0.39%. Sequenced sample: T cells isolated from PBMCs. These receptors originate from a human donor in good health.

The gene calls are TRBV6-1 and TRBJ1-2; 9 nucleotides line up with TRBD1. V lost 6 bases to trimming and J lost 0 bases; unmatched junction nucleotides: 5. Germline loops: CDR1 MNHNS, CDR2 SASEGT. This CDR3 contains 15 residues. The CDR3 loop is CASRNRGPSNYGYTF. CDR3 coding DNA: TGTGCCAGCAGAAACAGGGGGCCCTCTAACTATGGCTACACCTTC.

The chain has TRBV19 and TRBJ1-5; 7 bases are a match to TRBD1. Germline-derived CDR1 and CDR2 are LNHDA and SQIVND (reference sequence). The length of the CDR3 is 16 residues. V lost 6 bases and J lost 4; bases outside the gene matches: 12. The CDR3 loop is CASRAPGQNSNQPQHF. Here the CDR3 DNA reads TGTGCCAGTAGGGCCCCGGGACAGAACTCGAATCAGCCCCAGCATTTT.

The chain links TRBV29-1 to TRBJ1-2; 7 nucleotides line up with TRBD1. J lost 4 bases, V lost 7 bases, and 18 bases had no gene match. This CDR3 has 16 residues. Germline V lookup: CDR1 SQVTM, CDR2 ANQGSEA. CDR3 in DNA: TGCAGCGGTCCAGGGGGGATGCCGCCCAAGATCTATGGCTACACCTTC. This encodes CSGPGGMPPKIYGYTF.

This clone has only a few counts. As DNA, the CDR3 is TGCGCCAGCAGCCAAGATATTACTTACGGAAACACCATATATTTT. Translated, it gives CASSQDITYGNTIYF. This rearrangement joins TRBV4-3 to TRBJ1-3; D gene ambiguous. The CDR3 has 15 amino acids. The V end was cut by 0 bases, the J end by 4 bases, with 10 bases between. Germline values: CDR1 LGHNA, CDR2 YSLEER.

Concerning this clone: This likely comes from a read error, as the CDR3 has no conserved phenylalanine or tryptophan at its end. It is unclear where the CDR3 begins or ends on the DNA, so no DNA is shown, and the CDR3 is as TCRdb lists it. The chain carries TRBV2 and TRBJ1-2. The CDR3 length is 8 residues, termini included. Looked up from germline, CDR1 is SNHLY and CDR2 is FYNNEI. CDR3 amino acids: CASSLAPI.

The genes are TRBV27 and TRBJ1-4; weak D call: TRBD1 (5 bases). Looked up from germline, CDR1 is MNHEY and CDR2 is SMNVEV (reference sequence). This CDR3 is 13 amino acids long. V lost 7 bases and J 4 bases, leaving 10 bases between the germline ends. The CDR3 DNA reads TGTGCCAGCACGCGACAGCTTAATGAAAAACTGTTTTTT. Translating gives CASTRQLNEKLFF.

The V gene is TRBV4-2, the J gene TRBJ2-2, with 9 bases lining up with TRBD1. Germline V gene sequence: CDR1 LGHNA, CDR2 YNFKEQ. V lost 3 bases and J lost 5; bases outside the gene matches: 4. The CDR3 runs 15 residues. DNA for the CDR3: TGTGCCAGCAGCCAGGCTGGGACAGGGACCGGGGAGCTGTTTTTT. Translated: CASSQAGTGTGELFF.

The CDR3 region has the DNA TGTGCCAGCAGCTCCGAGAGGGGGGGAGCTGGCTACACCTTC. The encoded protein is CASSSERGGAGYTF. The V call is TRBV7-9, the J call TRBJ1-2, with a weak D call TRBD1 (6 bases). This CDR3 contains 14 residues. From germline, CDR1 is SEHNR and CDR2 FQNEAQ (reference sequence). V shed 4 bases and J shed 7 bases, with 16 bases lying between them.

The chain uses TRBV7-3 and TRBJ1-1; weak D call: TRBD1 (6 bases). The CDR3 sequence is 14 residues long. Trimming removed 5 bases from V and 2 bases from J, with 12 bases in between. Germline assignment: CDR1 SGHTA and CDR2 FQGTGA. The CDR3 DNA is TGTGCCAGCAGCACAGGGACATCTAACACTGAAGCTTTCTTT. Protein sequence: CASSTGTSNTEAFF.

The chain couples TRBV5-5 to TRBJ1-2, with D unclear. V lost 0 bases, J lost 0 bases, and 6 bases lay in between. Germline loops: CDR1 SGHKS, CDR2 YYEKEE (reference sequence). The CDR3 loop spans 14 amino acids. CDR3 sequence reads: CASSLERANYGYTF. In nucleotides, the CDR3 is TGTGCCAGCAGCTTGGAACGGGCTAACTATGGCTACACCTTC.

J is TRBJ2-7 and V is TRBV6-5; D possibly corresponds to TRBD1 (6 bases). CDR1 MNHEY and CDR2 SVGAGI come from the germline V gene. V was trimmed by 2 bases and J by 6 bases, leaving 11 bases between them. CDR3 length: 13 amino acids. The CDR3 sequence: CASSYGQFSEQYF. In nucleotides, the CDR3 is TGTGCCAGCAGTTACGGACAGTTCTCCGAGCAGTACTTC.

The chain uses TRBV19 and TRBJ1-5, with D perhaps matching TRBD1 (6 bases). V shed 5 bases and J shed 7 bases, with 18 bases lying between them. CDR3 length: 15 residues. CDR1 and CDR2 (germline): LNHDA, SQIVND (reference sequence). The CDR3 is CASSARDIASQPQHF. The CDR3, as DNA: TGTGCCAGTAGTGCGAGGGACATTGCAAGCCAGCCCCAGCATTTT.

Of note for this clone: This specimen includes other DNA sequences encoding the same CDR3. The chain recombines TRBV9 with TRBJ2-3; the match to TRBD2 covers 7 bases. CDR3 length equals 15 residues. The trim removed 0 bases at V and 0 bases at J, leaving 1 base unmatched. CDR1 and CDR2 from the germline V gene are SGDLS and YYNGEE. CDR3 amino acids: CASSVASGSTDTQYF. The CDR3 DNA sequence: TGTGCCAGCAGCGTAGCTAGCGGAAGCACAGATACGCAGTATTTT.

The CDR3 coding sequence is TGTGCCAGCAGCATTGACAGCCGTGCCGAGAATACGCAGTATTTT. It translates to CASSIDSRAENTQYF. The chain couples TRBV5-4 to TRBJ2-3; TRBD1 might be the D (5 bases). Germline V gives CDR1 SGHNT, CDR2 YYREEE (reference sequence). This CDR3 is built from 15 residues. Trimming cost V 4 bases and J 7 bases, with 19 bases left between them.

The V call is TRBV11-2, the J call TRBJ2-7; a weak D match, TRBD2 (6 bases). The ends were cut back, 3 bases at V and 0 bases at J, with 9 bases in the middle. The CDR3 length is 14 residues. From germline, CDR1 is SGHAT and CDR2 FQNNGV. The CDR3 protein is CASSFAGLSYEQYF. CDR3 DNA sequence: TGTGCCAGCAGCTTCGCGGGGCTCTCCTACGAGCAGTACTTC.

The rearrangement joins TRBV18 to TRBJ2-3, with TRBD2 identical over 7 bases. With V trimmed by 3 bases and J by 0 bases, 9 bases remained unmatched. Per the germline V gene, CDR1 is KGHSH and CDR2 is LQKENI. CDR3 length: 17 amino acids. The CDR3: CASSPPLLAESTDTQYF. CDR3 nucleotides: TGTGCCAGCTCACCCCCCCTCCTAGCGGAAAGCACAGATACGCAGTATTTT. Filled out from reference TRBV18 and TRBJ2-3, the complete variable domain reads NAGVMQNPRHLVRRRGQEARLRCSPMKGHSHVYWYRQLPEEGLKFMVYLQKENIIDESGMPKERFSAEFPKEGPSILRIQQVVRGDSAAYFCASSPPLLAESTDTQYFGPGTRLTVL.

The V call is TRBV6-1, the J call TRBJ1-2, with 7 bases that match TRBD1. Trimming cost V 7 bases and J 7 bases; bases outside gene matches: 9. Looked up from germline, CDR1 is MNHNS and CDR2 is SASEGT. CDR3 length equals 13 residues. The CDR3 is CASILDREGGYTF. In nucleotides, the CDR3 is TGTGCCAGCATACTCGACAGGGAAGGTGGCTACACCTTC.

This chain connects TRBV4-1 to TRBJ2-7; D is perhaps TRBD1 (5 bases). The CDR3 consists of 15 residues. CDR1 is MGHRA, CDR2 YSYEKL, per germline. With 0 bases removed from V and 3 bases from J, the gap between germline ends came to 12 bases. CDR3 region: CASSQDPGHFYEQYF. CDR3 bases: TGCGCCAGCAGCCAAGATCCCGGACATTTCTACGAGCAGTACTTC.

This sequence joins TRBV2 and TRBJ2-7, with 11 bases matching TRBD2. J lost 3 bases, V lost 6 bases, and 4 bases had no gene match. The CDR3 extends over 14 amino acids. Germline values: CDR1 SNHLY, CDR2 FYNNEI. In DNA form, the CDR3 reads TGTGCCAGCAGGGGAACTAGCGGGAGCTACGAGCAGTACTTC. This gives the protein CASRGTSGSYEQYF.

This clone was picked up one time. V usage is TRBV5-1 and J usage is TRBJ1-5; no clear D gene. V was shortened by 4 bases and J by 4 bases, with 12 bases between the two germline ends. Germline V gene lookup returns CDR1 SGHRS and CDR2 YFSETQ. The CDR3 length is 14 residues. Here the CDR3 reads CASSRAGENQPQHF. In nucleotides, the CDR3 is TGCGCCAGCAGCAGAGCCGGGGAGAATCAGCCCCAGCATTTT.

This chain joins TRBV27 and TRBJ2-7, with 10 bases lining up with TRBD2. Germline V gives CDR1 MNHEY, CDR2 SMNVEV (reference sequence). This CDR3 has 16 amino acids. With 2 bases clipped from V and 5 bases from J, the junction kept 9 bases outside the gene matches. For the CDR3, the DNA is TGTGCCAGCAGTTTAGGGGCTAGCGGGAGCCGTAACGAGCAGTACTTC. Translating it yields CASSLGASGSRNEQYF.

The rearrangement uses TRBV9 and TRBJ2-2; 11 bases align to TRBD2. Trimming cost V 1 base and J 7 bases; bases outside gene matches: 6. The CDR3 loop spans 16 amino acids. Germline lookup yields CDR1 SGDLS and CDR2 YYNGEE. The CDR3 DNA follows: TGTGCCAGCAGCGTATCACTAGCGGGAGCCGGCGGGGAGCTGTTTTTT. This gives the protein CASSVSLAGAGGELFF.

This chain uses TRBV5-6 with TRBJ1-2; 7 positions agree with TRBD1. CDR1 is SGHDT and CDR2 is YYEEEE in the germline V gene. V shed 4 bases, J shed 2 bases, and the junction held 2 bases outside the gene matches. The CDR3 loop spans 13 amino acids. The CDR3 sequence: CASSKGQNYGYTF. CDR3 DNA: TGTGCCAGCAGCAAGGGACAGAACTATGGCTACACCTTC.

The chain uses TRBV19 and TRBJ2-5, with 9 bases aligning to TRBD2. The CDR3 has 16 amino acids. V lost 5 bases to trimming and J lost 6 bases; unmatched junction nucleotides: 13. Germline assignment: CDR1 LNHDA and CDR2 SQIVND (reference sequence). The CDR3 sequence: CASSRGGREFGKTQYF. CDR3 coding DNA: TGTGCCAGTAGTCGTGGCGGGAGGGAGTTTGGAAAGACCCAGTACTTC.

The CDR3 region has the DNA TGTGCCAGCAGTGGGACAGCTATCACCCCCCAGCATTTT. Its translation: CASSGTAITPQHF. This chain joins TRBV6-1 and TRBJ1-5, with D perhaps matching TRBD1 (6 bases). V was pared by 4 bases and J by 10 bases, with 14 bases between. Germline lookup yields CDR1 MNHNS and CDR2 SASEGT. The CDR3 runs 13 residues.